The following is a T cell receptor beta chain sequence with its context. Its antigen is still unknown. Other DNA sequences from this sample encode an identical CDR3 as well. This specimen comes from a study of beta chain features in type 1 diabetes. General observations from the study: Type 1 diabetes patients showed fewer insertions and more deletions at VDJ junctions. Any role of HLA type in TCRB rearrangement remained unresolved here.

Every bit of the isolated RNA underwent reverse transcription, so sequencing read expressed TCRB transcripts. Naive, central memory and regulatory T cell samples came to a mean of roughly 3.6 million reads. Some clones are missing from TCRdb's copy, which holds only in-frame ones; the method was immunoSEQ multiplex PCR. The sample holds 150,000 to 190,000 clones, about 8.1% seen once. Every donor had blood drawn once into heparin, roughly 110 mL on average. CDR1 and CDR2 from the germline V gene are MNHEY and SVGAGI. The CDR3 spans 13 residues. Trimming removed 6 bases from V and 1 base from J, with 8 bases in between.

The sequenced sample consisted of central memory CD4+ T cells from blood. This clonotype was sampled from a man younger than 35 in good health. The chain uses TRBV6-5 and TRBJ2-3, with D perhaps TRBD1 (6 bases). CDR3 loop: CASRNRGTDTQYF. CDR3 DNA sequence: TGTGCCAGCAGAAACAGGGGCACAGATACGCAGTATTTT.